This T cell receptor (beta chain) was obtained from a study of CD8 T cells in ankylosing spondylitis. Regarding the study as a whole: According to the report, clones linked to the disease were significantly enriched in matched synovial fluid samples taken from ankylosing spondylitis patients.

The authors made TCR beta libraries by quantitative 5'-RACE with molecular barcodes. MiXCR, run by TCRdb on the 5' RACE reads, gives a single entry per CDR3 protein. The data hold some 30,000 distinct CDR3 sequences, with around 14% observed a single time. Comments on this clonotype: Its target is unknown.

The CDR3 contains 15 residues. Trimming took 3 bases from V and 8 from J; bases not matched to a gene: 5. The germline gives CDR1 SGHDN, CDR2 FVKESK. The sequence was collected from a male donor with ankylosing spondylitis or in good health (not recorded which). The rearrangement joins TRBV14 to TRBJ2-3; 13 positions agree with TRBD2. The material sequenced was blood. DNA for the CDR3: TGTGCCAGCAGCCAGGAACTAGCGGGGGGGCCTACGCAGTATTTT. It yields the protein CASSQELAGGPTQYF.